These T cell receptor beta chains were read from a single sample in a study of monozygotic twins with inflammatory bowel disease. Reanalyzing the 5' RACE reads, TCRdb keeps one entry per CDR3 protein, without DNA. This repertoire comprises under 200,000 distinct CDR3 sequences; its ten largest clones make up more than 2.5%. The specimen sequenced was blood. These receptor sequences come from a human donor with ulcerative colitis or Crohn's disease, or a healthy co-twin of an affected twin (not recorded which). Both conserved end residues are part of each CDR3.

V	length	J	CDR3
TRBV20-1	16	TRBJ1-1	CSAREVGGLRNSEAFF
TRBV5-1	15	TRBJ2-7	CASSVDRGRENEQYF
TRBV18	15	TRBJ2-4	CASSRAGPGGNIQYF
TRBV29-1	12	TRBJ1-1	CSVMQGATEAFF
TRBV13	18	TRBJ1-3	CASSRDSGRFGSGNTIYF
TRBV5-1	16	TRBJ2-3	CASSAGPAGSTDTQYF
TRBV10-3	14	TRBJ2-5	CAIRPSGRGETQYF
TRBV11-1	17	TRBJ1-6	CASSSRTDSSYNSPLHF
TRBV7-8	13	TRBJ2-5	CASSLAPLETQYF
TRBV6-5	12	TRBJ1-2	CARGHLGCGYTF
TRBV20-1	14	TRBJ2-2	CSARASVKAGELFF
TRBV14	16	TRBJ2-5	CASSQVPRGIWETQYF
TRBV6-1	15	TRBJ2-7	CASRPDEGRLYEQYF
TRBV6-1	15	TRBJ1-2	CASSPMSLANYGYTF
TRBV7-3	14	TRBJ1-6	CASSLGSAHSPLHF
TRBV9	21	TRBJ2-1	CASSAEIGTGASGTRSNEQFF
TRBV7-3	17	TRBJ2-3	CASSLMGLGSNTDTQYF
TRBV12-3/TRBV12-4	13	TRBJ1-1	CASRQAMNTEAFF
TRBV5-5	15	TRBJ2-1	CASSLGDSGGNEQFF
TRBV20-1	16	TRBJ1-2	CSARVFGQTLNYGYTF
TRBV27	16	TRBJ2-2	CASSPKRTPNTGELFF
TRBV10-3	16	TRBJ2-7	CAISPSTSHLTYEQYF
TRBV11-2	18	TRBJ2-3	CASSPSGLAGGRTDTQYF
TRBV25-1	16	TRBJ1-4	CASSESRASTNEKLFF
TRBV4-3	16	TRBJ1-3	CASSQNPGQGSDTIYF
TRBV21-1	19	TRBJ1-5	CASSKARNRGRPSNQPQHF
TRBV13	15	TRBJ2-3	CASSPSGSLTDTQYF
TRBV7-2	16	TRBJ2-7	CASSLAGQGPAYEQYF
TRBV19	17	TRBJ1-2	CATRPIVATGKVYGYTF
TRBV30	14	TRBJ2-1	CAWSAGRRGNEQFF
TRBV5-1	14	TRBJ2-1	CASSSGTRYNEQFF
TRBV4-1	14	TRBJ1-5	CASSQVKGDQPQHF
TRBV11-2	15	TRBJ2-7	CASRQPGQGSYEQYF
TRBV11-2	17	TRBJ2-3	CASSLIRGDPRTDTQYF
TRBV20-1	17	TRBJ2-1	CSAPQSSGWSMDNEQFF
TRBV20-1	16	TRBJ2-3	CSARSSGLAERDTQYF
TRBV28	17	TRBJ2-7	CASSLSSTVGGAYEQYF
TRBV2	15	TRBJ2-1	CASSRTSGSKNEQFF
TRBV3-1	15	TRBJ2-5	CASSPSRGQKETQYF
TRBV5-1	17	TRBJ2-7	CASSLGPSSGSLYEQYF
TRBV29-1	14	TRBJ1-1	CSVRRQDLNTEAFF
TRBV6-4	20	TRBJ2-4	CASTRKQTSQRGPAKNIQYF
TRBV9	15	TRBJ2-1	CASSVRDWIYNEQFF
TRBV6-2/TRBV6-3	12	TRBJ1-1	CASSYLGPEAFF
TRBV11-2	15	TRBJ2-7	CASSLGLLAGVEQYF
TRBV20-1	12	TRBJ1-2	CSARLTVGGYTF
TRBV11-2	15	TRBJ2-1	CASSFSSGSFNEQFF
TRBV18	18	TRBJ2-6	CASSIPGTGSSGANVLTF
TRBV6-5	15	TRBJ2-5	CASSSTSAYQETQYF
TRBV7-7	13	TRBJ2-2	CASSFSGTGELFF
TRBV2	14	TRBJ2-3	CASSGDSRTDTQYF
TRBV4-3	12	TRBJ1-1	CASSQGQSEAFF
TRBV28	15	TRBJ2-3	CASSLGAGQGDTQYF